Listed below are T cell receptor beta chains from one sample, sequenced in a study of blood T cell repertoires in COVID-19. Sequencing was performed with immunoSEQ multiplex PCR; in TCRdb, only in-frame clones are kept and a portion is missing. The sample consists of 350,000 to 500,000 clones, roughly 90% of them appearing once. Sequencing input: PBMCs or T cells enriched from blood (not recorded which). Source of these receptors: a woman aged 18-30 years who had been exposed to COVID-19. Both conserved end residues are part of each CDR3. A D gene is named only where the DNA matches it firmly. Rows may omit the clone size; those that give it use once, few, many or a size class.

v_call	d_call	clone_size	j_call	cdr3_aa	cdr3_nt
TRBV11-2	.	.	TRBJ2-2	CASSLPGVRAGELFF	TGTGCCAGCAGCTTACCGGGAGTGCGGGCCGGGGAGCTGTTTTTT
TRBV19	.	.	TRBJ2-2	CASATRNYTGELFF	TGTGCCAGCGCGACCAGGAACTACACCGGGGAGCTGTTTTTT
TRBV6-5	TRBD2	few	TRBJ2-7	CACSSGQTYEQYF	TGTGCCTGCTCTAGCGGGCAAACTTACGAGCAGTACTTC
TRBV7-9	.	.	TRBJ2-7	CASSLGLAGPAYEQYF	TGTGCCAGCAGCTTAGGCCTTGCAGGGCCAGCCTACGAGCAGTACTTC
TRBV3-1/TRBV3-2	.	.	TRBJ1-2	CASSPRGGAGSYGYTF	TGTGCCAGCAGCCCCCGGGGGGGGGCTGGGAGCTATGGCTACACCTTC
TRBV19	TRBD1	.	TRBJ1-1	CASSMSGQINTEAFF	TGTGCCAGTAGTATGTCGGGACAGATAAACACTGAAGCTTTCTTT
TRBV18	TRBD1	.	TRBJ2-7	CASSPNRGAGYEQYF	TGTGCCAGCTCACCAAACAGGGGCGCGGGCTACGAGCAGTACTTC
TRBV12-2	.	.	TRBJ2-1	CASRTPPGGAGGRYEQFF	TGTGCAAGTCGTACCCCGCCCGGAGGAGCGGGGGGGCGGTATGAGCAGTTCTTC
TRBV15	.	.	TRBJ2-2	CATSRDLVLGNTGELFF	TGTGCCACCAGCAGAGATCTAGTCCTAGGGAACACCGGGGAGCTGTTTTTT
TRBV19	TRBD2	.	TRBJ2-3	CASSIRTSGTSTDTQYF	TGTGCCAGTAGTATACGGACTAGCGGGACTAGCACAGATACGCAGTATTTT
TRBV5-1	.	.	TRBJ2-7	CASSLDREYYEQYF	TGCGCCAGCAGCTTGGACAGGGAGTACTACGAGCAGTACTTC
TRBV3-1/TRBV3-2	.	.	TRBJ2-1	CASSQDRTTQRVFF	TGTGCCAGCAGCCAAGACCGGACTACCCAGAGGGTGTTCTTC
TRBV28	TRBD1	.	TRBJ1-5	CASSPGTGGNQPQHF	TGTGCCAGCAGTCCCGGGACAGGGGGCAATCAGCCCCAGCATTTT
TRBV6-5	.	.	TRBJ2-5	CASSYEQGTFQETQYF	TGTGCCAGCAGTTACGAACAGGGTACATTTCAAGAGACCCAGTACTTC
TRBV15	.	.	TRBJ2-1	CATSRDPQGNEQFF	TGTGCCACCAGCAGAGATCCTCAGGGGAATGAGCAGTTCTTC
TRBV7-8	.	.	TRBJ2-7	CASSLEAGMDEQYF	TGTGCCAGCAGCTTAGAGGCAGGGATGGACGAGCAGTACTTC
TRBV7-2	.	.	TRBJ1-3	CASSLAPSSGNTIYF	TGTGCCAGCAGCTTAGCTCCTAGCTCTGGAAACACCATATATTTT
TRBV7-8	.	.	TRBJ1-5	CASSPRGQPQHF	TGTGCCAGCAGCCCCAGGGGTCAGCCCCAGCATTTT
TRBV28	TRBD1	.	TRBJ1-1	CASSIQGVRTEAFF	TGTGCCAGCAGTATACAGGGGGTCAGAACTGAAGCTTTCTTT
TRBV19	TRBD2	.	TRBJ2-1	CASSTNSGSSYNEQFF	TGTGCCAGTAGTACCAATAGCGGGAGCTCCTACAATGAGCAGTTCTTC
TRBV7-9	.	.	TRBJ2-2	CASSLGRGANTGELFF	TGTGCCAGCAGCTTAGGTCGCGGGGCGAACACCGGGGAGCTGTTTTTT
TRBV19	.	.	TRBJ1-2	CASSPPRVGYGYTF	TGTGCCAGTAGTCCCCCTCGGGTAGGCTATGGCTACACCTTC
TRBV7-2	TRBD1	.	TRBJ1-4	CASSSGQPNEKLFF	TGTGCCAGCAGCTCGGGACAGCCTAATGAAAAACTGTTTTTT
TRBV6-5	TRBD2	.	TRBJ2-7	CASSYTSGTYEQYF	TGTGCCAGCAGTTATACTAGCGGGACCTACGAGCAGTACTTC
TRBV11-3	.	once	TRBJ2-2	CASSQGTGADTGELFF	TGTGCCAGCAGCCAGGGGACCGGGGCAGACACCGGGGAGCTGTTTTTT
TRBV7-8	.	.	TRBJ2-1	CASSLAGPEQFF	TGTGCCAGCAGCTTAGCTGGGCCTGAGCAGTTCTTC
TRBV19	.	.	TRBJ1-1	CASSISRFAEAFF	TGTGCCAGTAGTATCTCGAGGTTTGCTGAAGCTTTCTTT
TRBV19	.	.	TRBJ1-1	CASGRALNTEAFF	TGTGCCAGTGGTAGGGCCCTGAACACTGAAGCTTTCTTT
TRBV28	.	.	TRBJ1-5	CASSLQATYSNQPQHF	TGTGCCAGCAGTTTACAGGCGACATATAGCAATCAGCCCCAGCATTTT
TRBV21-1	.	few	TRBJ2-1	CASSKGEGNIGDEQFF	TGTGCCAGCAGCAAAGGGGAGGGGAATATAGGCGATGAGCAGTTCTTC
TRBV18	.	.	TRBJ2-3	CASSSTRGLSTDTQYF	TGTGCCAGCTCATCAACTCGGGGTCTTAGCACAGATACGCAGTATTTT
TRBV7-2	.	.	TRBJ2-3	CASSRGQNTDTQYF	TGTGCCAGCAGCAGGGGACAAAACACAGATACGCAGTATTTT
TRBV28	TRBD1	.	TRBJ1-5	CASIHGTGDQPQHF	TGTGCCAGCATTCATGGGACAGGGGATCAGCCCCAGCATTTT
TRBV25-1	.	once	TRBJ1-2	CASSGGFEGYTF	TGTGCCAGCAGTGGAGGGTTTGAGGGCTACACCTTC
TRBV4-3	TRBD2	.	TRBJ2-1	CASSQPPSGGVNEQFF	TGCGCCAGCAGCCAACCCCCTAGCGGGGGGGTGAATGAGCAGTTCTTC
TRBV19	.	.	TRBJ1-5	CASSIDFSETDNQPQHF	TGTGCCAGTAGTATAGATTTTAGCGAGACGGACAATCAGCCCCAGCATTTT
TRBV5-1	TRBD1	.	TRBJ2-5	CASSLEGGPQGTQYF	TGCGCCAGCAGCTTGGAAGGGGGCCCTCAGGGGACCCAGTACTTC
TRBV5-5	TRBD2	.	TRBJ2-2	CASSFLGGGITGELFF	TGTGCCAGCAGCTTCTTGGGCGGGGGGATCACCGGGGAGCTGTTTTTT
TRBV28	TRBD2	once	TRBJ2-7	CASRTTGGKDEQYF	TGTGCCAGCAGGACAACCGGGGGGAAGGACGAGCAGTACTTC
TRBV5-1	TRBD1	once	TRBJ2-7	CASSLGQGAYEQYF	TGCGCCAGCAGCTTAGGACAGGGCGCCTACGAGCAGTACTTC
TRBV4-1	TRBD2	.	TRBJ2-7	CASSQGAAGVWNEQYF	TGCGCCAGCAGCCAAGGGGCGGCGGGGGTTTGGAACGAGCAGTACTTC
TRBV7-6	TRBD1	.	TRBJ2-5	CASSFLGRQGETQYF	TGTGCCAGCAGCTTCCTGGGGCGACAGGGCGAGACCCAGTACTTC
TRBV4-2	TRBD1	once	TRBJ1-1	CASSHFLDRSNTEAFF	TGTGCCAGCAGCCACTTCCTGGACAGGTCGAACACTGAAGCTTTCTTT
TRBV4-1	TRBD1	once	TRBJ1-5	CASSQVTGVQPQHF	TGCGCCAGCAGCCAAGTTACAGGGGTGCAGCCCCAGCATTTT
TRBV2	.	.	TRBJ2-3	CASSVGGSFGQYF	TGTGCCAGCAGTGTGGGGGGAAGCTTCGGGCAGTATTTT
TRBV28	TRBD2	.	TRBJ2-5	CASSLSGTSGSRETQYF	TGTGCCAGCAGTTTATCTGGGACTAGCGGGAGTAGGGAGACCCAGTACTTC
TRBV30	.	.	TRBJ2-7	CARGWAYEQYF	TGTGCTCGAGGGTGGGCCTACGAGCAGTACTTC
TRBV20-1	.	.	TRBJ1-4	CSAREREKLFF	TGCAGTGCTAGAGAGAGGGAAAAACTGTTTTTT
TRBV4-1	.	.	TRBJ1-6	CASSPSSYNSPLHF	TGCGCCAGCAGCCCCTCCTCCTATAATTCACCCCTCCACTTT
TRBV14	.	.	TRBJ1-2	CASSQGGISYGYTF	TGTGCCAGCAGCCAAGGCGGCATATCATATGGCTACACCTTC
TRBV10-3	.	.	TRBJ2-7	CAIRLLDEQYF	TGTGCCATCAGGTTACTAGACGAGCAGTACTTC